This record looks at one T cell receptor beta chain sequence and its context. Distinct nucleotide sequences in the sample also encode this CDR3. The sample originates from a study of blood T cell repertoires in COVID-19. Study-wide background: The origin of the acute and convalescent COVID-19 samples was the United States, Italy and Spain. The cDNA or gDNA used as material had been derived from T cells, B-cell-depleted T cells, or PBMCs.

The V end lost 0 bases, the J end lost 5 bases, and 5 bases lay between the germline ends. CDR1 and CDR2 from the germline V gene are SGHTA and FQGNSA. The CDR3 spans 13 residues. Per the study methods: Reference gene primers were amplified, and this amplification served to estimate nucleated cell counts. Clones were read by immunoSEQ multiplex PCR, and TCRdb kept only the in-frame ones, dropping some. For V, J and clone size, that table is used; D and trimming come from the DNA. The table has around 190,000 clones, roughly three quarters seen once. Sequencing used peripheral blood. This clonotype was sampled from a woman between 50 and 59 years old with active or convalescent COVID-19. This chain links TRBV7-2 with TRBJ1-5; D gene unclear. CDR3 sequence reads: CASSLAGDQPQHF. The CDR3 bases are TGTGCCAGCAGCTTAGCAGGAGATCAGCCCCAGCATTTT.